In this sample, the clone carrying this T cell receptor beta chain turned up a few times. Antigen: not known. Genomic DNA of every subset was divided equally among multiple immunoSEQ plates. About 30,000 T cell genomes, or around 200 ng DNA, went into the sorted-subset replicate PCRs. Assay: immunoSEQ multiplex PCR; the TCRdb copy retains only in-frame clones and omits some. The table records about 710,000 clones, over 55% of them present only once. The data stem from a study of shared clonotypes between healthy human individuals. On the study more broadly: CD4 naive and memory got three plates each, CD8 naive two, CD8 memory one. Findings and caveats of the study: Depth was large, yet rarefaction showed that sorted-subset sequencing was incomplete.

J was trimmed by 5 bases and V by 1 base; bases with no gene match: 8. This CDR3 has 15 residues. Germline V lookup: CDR1 SGHRS, CDR2 YFSETQ. Material for sequencing was memory CD4+ T cells sorted from blood. Subset denoted: CD45RA-negative fraction. This clonotype originated in a woman younger than 45 in good health. This chain links TRBV5-1 with TRBJ2-5; TRBD1 matches at 7 bases. CDR3 loop: CASSLTGETLETQYF. The DNA of the CDR3 is TGCGCCAGCAGCTTGACAGGGGAAACACTGGAGACCCAGTACTTC.